One and the same sample provided the 15 T cell receptor beta chains below, sequenced in a study of T cell responses to AZD1222 COVID-19 vaccine (dated by TCRdb to the early 2020s). In light of the paper, this sample's time point label describes: baseline before first vaccination. Receptor amplification or capture employed the immunoSEQ multiplex PCR assay. Not all clones reach the TCRdb copy of this immuneACCESS table, which keeps in-frame sequences only. Checked studies attribute under half of the gap to unresolved V genes and leave the rest unexplained. The sample table records approximately 100,000 clones; 90% of these occur just once. Clones ranked in the top ten supply approximately 1.3% of the sample. The sequenced sample was peripheral blood, obtained on day 0 of AZD1222 vaccination. The receptors derive from an adult in good health.

This rearrangement joins TRBV7-8 to TRBJ1-2; 9 positions match TRBD1. The germline gives CDR1 SGHVS, CDR2 FQNEAQ. The V and J ends lost 7 bases and 0 bases, in that order; junction bases with no gene match: 12. The CDR3 length is 17 residues. The DNA for the CDR3 is TGTGCCAGCAAGTTATTCCCGGGACAGGGAGCTAACTATGGCTACACCTTC. This sequence encodes CASKLFPGQGANYGYTF.

This clone was detected once. V is TRBV19 and J is TRBJ1-5; 7 nucleotides match TRBD1. Germline CDR1 and CDR2: LNHDA and SQIVND (reference sequence). V shed 6 bases and J 9 bases; nucleotides not matched to a gene: 11. The CDR3 is 14 residues long. The DNA for the CDR3 is TGTGCCAGTAGGGACAGGCCCAACCGTTGGCCCCAGCATTTT. It specifies CASRDRPNRWPQHF.

J is TRBJ1-1 and V is TRBV29-1; D gene ambiguous. The length of the CDR3 is 14 residues. In germline, CDR1 is SQVTM, CDR2 ANQGSEA. Deletions cut 4 bases from V and 5 bases from J, with 17 bases between. The CDR3 loop is CSVARLQRQTEAFF. For the CDR3, the DNA is TGCAGCGTTGCCCGACTACAGAGGCAAACTGAAGCTTTCTTT.

The CDR3 sequence: CASSQPGQGTYEQYF. The CDR3 nucleotides read TGCGCCAGCAGCCAGCCTGGACAGGGGACCTACGAGCAGTACTTC. V and J are TRBV4-1 and TRBJ2-7, with 9 bases that match TRBD1. The CDR3 is made up of 15 amino acids. The germline gives CDR1 MGHRA, CDR2 YSYEKL. J was trimmed by 2 bases and V by 3 bases; bases with no gene match: 5.

The gene calls are TRBV5-6 and TRBJ1-1; D remains ambiguous. The CDR3 totals 12 residues. Germline loops: CDR1 SGHDT, CDR2 YYEEEE. V was shortened by 2 bases and J by 5 bases, with 7 bases between the two germline ends. CDR3 sequence reads: CASSFEGTEAFF. The CDR3, as DNA: TGTGCCAGCAGCTTTGAAGGGACTGAAGCTTTCTTT.

The rearrangement joins TRBV18 to TRBJ2-7, with 11 bases aligning to TRBD2. The CDR3 extends over 18 amino acids. Germline V gene data show CDR1 as KGHSH and CDR2 as LQKENI. Unmatched junction bases numbered 11, after V lost 3 bases and J lost 1 base. In nucleotides, the CDR3 is TGTGCCAGCTCACCCGCTCCGACTAGCGGGACCGAGTCCTACGAGCAGTACTTC. Translated: CASSPAPTSGTESYEQYF.

This chain connects TRBV27 to TRBJ1-2; 7 bases map to TRBD1. V dropped 3 bases and J dropped 3; count of bases not matched to a gene: 10. The CDR3 is 16 residues long. Germline CDR1 is MNHEY and CDR2 is SMNVEV (reference sequence). CDR3: CASSFGPGGFYYGYTF. The CDR3 bases are TGTGCCAGCAGTTTTGGTCCAGGGGGATTCTACTATGGCTACACCTTC.

This chain uses TRBV2 with TRBJ1-2, with 7 bases aligning to TRBD1. Trimming took 4 bases from V and 4 from J; bases not matched to a gene: 9. Germline CDR1 reads SNHLY; CDR2 reads FYNNEI. This CDR3 comprises 15 residues. DNA of the CDR3: TGTGCCAGCAGTGGTTCTCCGGGACAGATCTATGGCTACACCTTC. Protein sequence: CASSGSPGQIYGYTF.

The sample holds a few counts of this clone. This chain connects TRBV6-5 to TRBJ1-1; possibly TRBD1 for D (5 bases). The CDR3 runs 15 residues. The germline CDR1 and CDR2 sequences are MNHEY and SVGAGI. Trimming removed 4 bases at V and 3 bases at J, with 15 bases between. CDR3 region: CASSSRGGTDTEAFF. The CDR3 DNA is TGTGCCAGCAGTTCCCGGGGGGGGACCGACACTGAAGCTTTCTTT.

The V call is TRBV18, the J call TRBJ1-2; D uncertain. The CDR3 loop spans 14 amino acids. V dropped 3 bases and J dropped 4 bases, with 12 bases sitting between them. The germline V gene has CDR1 KGHSH and CDR2 LQKENI. The chain's CDR3 is CASSPDRYPYGYTF. CDR3 in DNA: TGTGCCAGCTCACCGGACCGATACCCCTATGGCTACACCTTC.

This clone was seen a few times. This chain uses TRBV18 with TRBJ1-2; D unclear. Germline values: CDR1 KGHSH, CDR2 LQKENI. The V end lost 3 bases, the J end lost 4 bases, and 9 bases lay between the germline ends. The CDR3 spans 13 residues. CDR3 sequence reads: CASSPRNSYGYTF. CDR3 nucleotides: TGTGCCAGCTCACCTAGGAACTCCTATGGCTACACCTTC.

The rearrangement links TRBV28 to TRBJ1-5; 7 nucleotides align to TRBD1. Germline-derived CDR1 and CDR2 are MDHEN and SYDVKM. The ends lost 8 bases at V and 0 bases at J; junction bases unmatched: 7. The CDR3 runs to 15 residues. The CDR3: CASAGGDYSNQPQHF. CDR3 in DNA: TGTGCCAGCGCAGGGGGGGATTATAGCAATCAGCCCCAGCATTTT.

A note on this clone: This sample also contains other DNA sequences that code for the same CDR3. The chain employs TRBV28 and TRBJ1-5, with D unclear. The CDR3 contains 11 residues. Germline V CDR1 and CDR2: MDHEN, SYDVKM. Trimming cost V 2 bases and J 6 bases, with 2 bases left between them. The chain's CDR3 is CASSLSQPQHF. CDR3 DNA: TGTGCCAGCAGTTTAAGTCAGCCCCAGCATTTT.

This chain connects TRBV5-1 to TRBJ1-1; perhaps TRBD1 as D (5 bases). Germline CDR1 SGHRS, CDR2 YFSETQ. This CDR3 contains 14 residues. Trimming took off 3 bases at V and 0 bases at J, with 9 bases between the two ends. The DNA of the CDR3 is TGCGCCAGCAGCTCGGACATAATGAACACTGAAGCTTTCTTT. Residues: CASSSDIMNTEAFF.

The rearrangement links TRBV6-4 to TRBJ2-6, with D unresolved. The CDR3 loop spans 13 amino acids. V was clipped by 0 bases and J by 3 bases, with 0 bases between them. Germline CDR1 reads MRHNA; CDR2 reads SNTAGT. Here the CDR3 DNA reads TGTGCCAGCAGTGACTCTGGGGCCAACGTCCTGACTTTC. It codes for CASSDSGANVLTF.